The T cell receptor (beta chain) under discussion was sequenced for a study of blood T cells in healthy people across ages. Per the germline V gene, CDR1 is KGHSH and CDR2 is LQKENI. The length of the CDR3 is 16 residues. V was trimmed by 2 bases and J by 0 bases, leaving 11 bases between them. A sample-barcoded 5' primer and a J-beta primer mix were used in a second PCR of roughly 6 to 11 cycles. Each CDR3 protein gets one entry after TCRdb re-called the 5' RACE reads with MiXCR. The data show hundreds of thousands of distinct CDR3 sequences, roughly 26% seen once. This clonotype was seen ten or more times. This sample also appeared in a second study, on T cells of mothers and their children.

The TCR sequence derives from a boy aged 5-17 years in good health. V is TRBV18 and J is TRBJ1-5; D might be TRBD1 (5 bases). Sequenced: blood. CDR3 in DNA: TGTGCCAGCTCACCAAGCCAGGGTAATAGCAATCAGCCCCAGCATTTT. This gives the protein CASSPSQGNSNQPQHF.